This entry describes one T cell receptor (beta chain). The CDR3 is 15 amino acids. From germline, CDR1 is SEHNR and CDR2 FQNEAQ (reference sequence). The trim removed 3 bases at V and 3 bases at J, leaving 3 bases unmatched. The data were obtained in a study of control samples from healthy donors and cancer patients. Libraries were prepared by immunoSEQ multiplex PCR; TCRdb keeps only in-frame clonotypes and omits some of them. The table lists roughly 120,000 clones, just over 90% of them singletons. This sequence originates from a man in his fifties with head and neck cancer. Sequenced: PBMCs. This chain links TRBV7-9 with TRBJ1-4, with 8 bases aligning to TRBD1. The CDR3 protein is CASSFGQGSNEKLFF. CDR3 coding DNA: TGTGCCAGCAGCTTCGGACAGGGCTCTAATGAAAAACTGTTTTTT.